Following are 5 T cell receptor beta chains from one sample sequenced in a study of CD8 T cells in Susac syndrome. Random hexamers served to reverse transcribe about 0.45 to 1 ug RNA. TCRdb re-called the immunoSEQ multiplex PCR reads with MiXCR, one entry per CDR3 protein. The table has 400,000 to 550,000 distinct CDR3 sequences, roughly 85% seen once. The sequencing input was CD8+ T cells from PBMCs. These receptors all stem from a human donor with multiple sclerosis.

The chain has TRBV20-1 and TRBJ2-7; 7 bases are a match to TRBD2. V lost 0 bases and J lost 2; bases outside the gene matches: 4. The germline V gene encodes CDR1 DFQATT and CDR2 SNEGSKA (reference sequence). This CDR3 has 14 residues. The CDR3 region has the DNA TGCAGTGCTAGAGATCCGGGGGGAACCTACGAGCAGTACTTC. Its protein is CSARDPGGTYEQYF.

V usage is TRBV4-1 and J usage is TRBJ2-1, with no clear D. The CDR3 spans 13 residues. With 0 bases removed from V and 9 bases from J, the gap between germline ends came to 9 bases. The germline V gene has CDR1 MGHRA and CDR2 YSYEKL. CDR3 loop: CASSQENFSEQFF. CDR3 DNA: TGCGCCAGCAGCCAAGAAAACTTCTCTGAGCAGTTCTTC.

The rearrangement uses TRBV2 and TRBJ2-3; 11 bases line up with TRBD2. V lost 3 bases and J lost 2; bases outside the gene matches: 4. CDR1 and CDR2 from the germline V gene are SNHLY and FYNNEI. The CDR3 extends over 16 amino acids. CDR3 bases: TGTGCCAGCAGTGATGGACTAGCGGGTTACACAGATACGCAGTATTTT. This translates into CASSDGLAGYTDTQYF.

The chain has TRBV4-2 and TRBJ2-1; D tentatively reads TRBD1 or TRBD2 (6 bases each). The CDR3 contains 18 residues. V dropped 0 bases and J dropped 0 bases, with 15 bases sitting between them. CDR1 and CDR2 (germline): LGHNA, YNFKEQ. The CDR3 DNA reads as TGTGCCAGCAGCCAAGAAAAGGAGGGGGGCACCTCCTACAATGAGCAGTTCTTC. Translation: CASSQEKEGGTSYNEQFF.

The chain is built from TRBV11-2 and TRBJ2-7; D gene uncertain. This CDR3 is 13 amino acids long. The germline V and J ends were trimmed by 5 bases and 2 bases, with 10 bases remaining between them. Germline V CDR1 and CDR2: SGHAT, FQNNGV. The CDR3 DNA reads as TGTGCCAGCAGCAACAGTTTTACCTACGAGCAGTACTTC. Translation: CASSNSFTYEQYF.